The subject of this entry is one TCR beta chain. The data derive from a study of blood T cell repertoires in COVID-19. The overall study: Sites across the United States, Italy and Spain contributed samples from acute and convalescent COVID-19.

Using immunoSEQ multiplex PCR, the repertoire was profiled, and TCRdb retains in-frame clones only, with some absent. The sample records some 150,000 clones, 80% to 90% being singletons. In germline, CDR1 is LGHDT, CDR2 YNNKEL (reference sequence). The ends lost 8 bases at V and 0 bases at J; junction bases unmatched: 5. This CDR3 is built from 14 residues. This chain joins TRBV3-1 (or the pseudogene TRBV3-2) and TRBJ2-3, with 7 nucleotides matching TRBD1. The sequence derives from a woman aged 60-75 years with acute or convalescent COVID-19. The sample comprised peripheral blood. The CDR3 is CASYRQGSTDTQYF. In nucleotides, the CDR3 is TGTGCCAGCTATCGACAGGGTAGCACAGATACGCAGTATTTT.